The sequence of this TCR beta chain was determined in a study of T cells after yellow fever vaccination. Study-level findings and limits: Though weaker, the secondary response peaked faster, on day 5 versus 15.

TCRdb passed the 5' RACE reads through MiXCR, listing each CDR3 protein once. Of about 340,000 distinct CDR3 sequences listed, roughly an eighth were seen once; the top ten hold about 3%. Notes on this clonotype: Its antigen is not known.

Germline assignment: CDR1 MNHNY and CDR2 SVGAGI (reference sequence). CDR3 length: 16 residues. Trimming took off 0 bases at V and 3 bases at J, with 9 bases between the two ends. The clonotype was recovered from a man in his late teens or twenties who received the YFV17D yellow fever vaccine. Here the sequenced sample was CD4+ T cells sorted from PBMCs, taken 15 days after the yellow fever booster vaccination. The chain combines TRBV6-6 with TRBJ1-6, with D perhaps TRBD1 (5 bases). CDR3 amino acids: CASSYSGDGYNSPLHF. In DNA, the CDR3 is TGTGCCAGCAGTTACTCGGGGGACGGCTATAATTCACCCCTCCACTTT.